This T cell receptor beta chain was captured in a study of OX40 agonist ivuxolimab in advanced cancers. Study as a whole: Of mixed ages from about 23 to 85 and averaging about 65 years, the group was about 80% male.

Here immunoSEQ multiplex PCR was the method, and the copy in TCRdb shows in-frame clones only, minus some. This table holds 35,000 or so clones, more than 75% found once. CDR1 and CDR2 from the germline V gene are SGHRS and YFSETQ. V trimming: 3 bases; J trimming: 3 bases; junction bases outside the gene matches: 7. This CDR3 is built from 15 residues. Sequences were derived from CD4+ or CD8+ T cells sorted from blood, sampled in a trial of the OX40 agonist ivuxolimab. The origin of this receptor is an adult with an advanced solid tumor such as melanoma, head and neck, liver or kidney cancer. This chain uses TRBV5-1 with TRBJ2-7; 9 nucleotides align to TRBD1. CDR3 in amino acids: CASSSTGTGYYEQYF. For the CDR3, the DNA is TGCGCCAGCAGCTCCACCGGGACAGGGTACTACGAGCAGTACTTC.